This TCR beta chain was obtained from a study of tumor and adjacent non-tumor tissue in lung cancer. Points on this clonotype: The junction departs from the called germline gene at one end, perhaps through a read error.

The template was RNA from unsorted bulk tissue. Distant lung tissue was collected more than 3 cm away from the tumor edge. A modified ARM-PCR protocol with three rounds of nested PCR amplified TCRbeta. TCRdb passed the multiplex PCR reads through MiXCR, listing each CDR3 protein once. The sample records about 77,000 distinct CDR3 sequences, over 65% being singletons. Specimen: distant non-tumor lung tissue. The sequence was collected from a man between 65 and 85 years old with non-small cell lung cancer.

In DNA, the CDR3 is TGTGCCAGCAGCCGGGACAGGCAAGAGACCCATTACTTC. Its protein is CASSRDRQETHYF. The V call is TRBV11-2, the J call TRBJ2-5; 8 bases are a match to TRBD1. Germline CDR1 SGHAT, CDR2 FQNNGV. The length of the CDR3 is 13 residues.